The entry below gives a single T cell receptor beta chain sequence along with its context. As yet, its antigen is unknown. The ends lost 4 bases at V and 4 bases at J; junction bases unmatched: 3. Germline CDR1 SGHNT, CDR2 YYREEE (reference sequence). The CDR3 loop spans 14 amino acids. These data are taken from a study of T cell responses to AZD1222 COVID-19 vaccine. Sequencing used immunoSEQ multiplex PCR; TCRdb keeps in-frame clones, though not all of them. The sample has 100,000 or so clones, roughly 86% seen once. Findings and limits, study-wide: Regions left unmutated in variants are reportedly the target of nearly half of spike-specific TCRs. The donor group comprised mostly white British people and more females; the analysis possibly underestimated clonal diversity. Seropositive status at baseline applied to only a handful of AZD1222 recipients.

Doses given second, at about 4 or about 12 weeks, were pooled. The sequences come from peripheral blood, collected 28 days after the second AZD1222 dose. The gene calls are TRBV5-4 and TRBJ1-2; 11 nucleotides line up with TRBD1. The source is an adult who received the AZD1222 COVID-19 vaccine. CDR3 protein: CASSQGQGGYGYTF. DNA for the CDR3: TGTGCCAGCAGCCAGGGACAGGGGGGCTATGGCTACACCTTC.